This T cell receptor beta chain comes out of a study of cytomegalovirus exposure and HLA in healthy donors. Broader study findings: Specificity for CMV antigens was confirmed in vitro for three of the CMV-associated chains.

A remark on this clone: What it recognizes is unknown. Other DNA variants within this sample encode the same CDR3.

This table comes from immunoSEQ multiplex PCR, and its TCRdb copy is limited to in-frame clones, with some not included. Among over 100,000 clones listed, roughly 94% were seen once. V lost 0 bases to trimming and J lost 3 bases, with 7 bases between them. There are 13 residues in the CDR3. In germline, CDR1 is SGHRS, CDR2 YFSETQ. The sample was PBMCs. This chain joins TRBV5-1 and TRBJ2-7, with D possibly TRBD1 on 5 matching bases. The clonotype comes from a woman between 18 and 30 years old in good health and CMV-seronegative. CDR3 sequence reads: CASSLAGRYEQYF. CDR3 in DNA: TGCGCCAGCAGCTTGGCAGGGCGCTACGAGCAGTACTTC.